The 18 T cell receptor beta chains given below trace back to one sample, sequenced in a study of cytomegalovirus exposure and HLA in healthy donors (dated by TCRdb to about 2017). The protocol used for the library was the immunoSEQ multiplex PCR assay. The multiplex PCR relied on a mix of 60 forward primers for TCR Vbeta segments and 13 reverse primers for TCR Jbeta segments. TCRdb carries this immuneACCESS record with in-frame sequences only. Its versions omit some clonotypes, under half of them owing to an unresolved V gene in the studies checked, with the rest unexplained. This sample has around 30,000 clones in its table, and roughly 69% of those were observed once. The top ten hold 21% of the sample. The sample consisted of PBMCs. The receptors shown here come from a man in his forties or fifties in good health and CMV-seropositive.

The chain combines TRBV4-2 with TRBJ2-7; TRBD2 aligns across 14 bases. V lost 4 bases to trimming and J lost 3 bases; unmatched junction nucleotides: 5. This CDR3 spans 16 amino acids. Germline-derived CDR1 and CDR2 are LGHNA and YNFKEQ. This CDR3 is CASSRLAGGGLYEQYF. The CDR3 DNA reads TGTGCCAGCAGCCGACTAGCGGGAGGGGGCCTCTACGAGCAGTACTTC.

This sequence joins TRBV30 and TRBJ1-5, with D perhaps matching TRBD1 (5 bases). The V gene lost 3 bases and the J gene lost 5 bases, with 14 bases spanning the gap. Germline loops: CDR1 GTSNPN, CDR2 SVGIG (reference sequence). The CDR3 covers 14 residues. The CDR3 DNA is TGTGCCTGGAGGTCCACAGGATCGTATCAGCCCCAGCATTTT. Encoded protein: CAWRSTGSYQPQHF.

The chain joins TRBV30 to TRBJ2-6; D might be TRBD2 (6 bases). V lost 4 bases and J lost 3, with 22 bases in between. The V gene's germline CDR1 is GTSNPN and CDR2 SVGIG (reference sequence). The CDR3 consists of 18 residues. Here the CDR3 DNA reads TGTGCCTGGACCCCCGGGCGGGGTACAACCCTTGGGGCCAACGTCCTGACTTTC. Its translation: CAWTPGRGTTLGANVLTF.

This chain joins TRBV6-5 and TRBJ2-5; TRBD1 matches 11 bases. Germline lookup yields CDR1 MNHEY and CDR2 SVGAGI. The V segment lost 5 bases and the J segment 12 bases; nucleotides outside the gene matches: 8. CDR3 length: 13 amino acids. The DNA for the CDR3 is TGTGCCAGCAGTCTGGGACAGGGGGGGTTTAAGTACTTC. Its protein product is CASSLGQGGFKYF.

The chain couples TRBV30 to TRBJ2-7; D might be TRBD2 (6 bases). Trimming left V 1 base short and J 3 bases short, with 13 bases between. The length of the CDR3 is 14 residues. CDR1 and CDR2 (germline): GTSNPN, SVGIG (reference sequence). The DNA of the CDR3 is TGTGCCTGGAGTGCTCCGGGACTGATCTACGAGCAGTACTTC. It yields the protein CAWSAPGLIYEQYF.

V gene TRBV6-1 combines with J gene TRBJ2-7; 7 nucleotides agree with TRBD2. The CDR3 sequence is 15 residues long. V gave up 1 base and J gave up 3 bases; unmatched junction bases: 6. The germline CDR1 and CDR2 sequences are MNHNS and SASEGT. Here the CDR3 DNA reads TGTGCCAGCAGTGAAGGGACTAGTAGGGGCTACGAGCAGTACTTC. Protein sequence: CASSEGTSRGYEQYF.

The rearrangement joins TRBV29-1 to TRBJ2-7; TRBD1 agrees at 10 bases. The CDR3 consists of 14 residues. Germline values: CDR1 SQVTM, CDR2 ANQGSEA. V was clipped by 5 bases and J by 3 bases; unmatched bases: 7. Written as DNA, the CDR3 is TGCAGCGTTTTCGGGACAGGGGAAGACTACGAGCAGTACTTC. This codes for CSVFGTGEDYEQYF.

The chain joins TRBV29-1 to TRBJ2-1, with TRBD2 identical over 7 bases. Germline V lookup: CDR1 SQVTM, CDR2 ANQGSEA. V lost 1 base to trimming and J lost 3 bases; unmatched junction nucleotides: 6. The CDR3 consists of 15 residues. CDR3 loop: CSVEGKTSFYNEQFF. The CDR3 region has the DNA TGCAGCGTTGAAGGGAAGACTAGCTTCTACAATGAGCAGTTCTTC.

V usage is TRBV19 and J usage is TRBJ2-7, with TRBD1 identical over 9 bases. The CDR3 spans 19 residues. Germline trimming cut 3 bases from V and 7 bases from J; bases unmatched to any gene: 22. Germline V gene sequence: CDR1 LNHDA, CDR2 SQIVND (reference sequence). The CDR3 region is CASSIPDRGNTLTPLEQYF. The CDR3 DNA sequence: TGTGCCAGTAGTATTCCCGACAGGGGGAACACCCTGACCCCCTTGGAGCAGTACTTC.

This sequence joins TRBV28 and TRBJ2-7, with 13 bases matching TRBD2. CDR3 length: 20 residues. Trimming took 0 bases from V and 9 from J; bases not matched to a gene: 20. Germline CDR1 is MDHEN and CDR2 is SYDVKM. The CDR3 sequence: CASSLWRTSGSRKEKEGQYF. As DNA, the CDR3 is TGTGCCAGCAGTTTATGGAGGACTAGCGGGAGCCGGAAAGAGAAGGAAGGGCAGTACTTC.

This chain joins TRBV27 and TRBJ2-1; D is unresolved. The germline gives CDR1 MNHEY, CDR2 SMNVEV (reference sequence). Trimming stripped 3 bases from V and 10 bases from J, with 10 bases between. CDR3 length: 12 residues. The CDR3 reads CASSFLRSEQFF. Here the CDR3 DNA reads TGTGCCAGCAGTTTCTTGCGGTCGGAGCAGTTCTTC.

V gene TRBV25-1 combines with J gene TRBJ1-4; D is unresolved. The germline gives CDR1 MGHDK, CDR2 SYGVNS. CDR3 size: 14 residues. Trimming removed 2 bases from V and 4 bases from J, with 8 bases in between. CDR3 DNA sequence: TGTGCCAGCAGTGAAGTGAGGGATAATGAAAAACTGTTTTTT. Amino acids: CASSEVRDNEKLFF.

This clone was seen a few times. This chain links TRBV7-2 with TRBJ1-5, with TRBD1 matching over 7 bases. The germline V gene encodes CDR1 SGHTA and CDR2 FQGNSA. J gave up 0 bases and V 3 bases, and 11 bases lay outside the gene matches. This CDR3 is built from 18 residues. CDR3: CASSFRQGGPYSNQPQHF. CDR3 nucleotide sequence: TGTGCCAGCAGCTTTCGACAGGGTGGTCCCTATAGCAATCAGCCCCAGCATTTT.

V gene TRBV11-2 combines with J gene TRBJ1-2, with D perhaps matching TRBD1 (5 bases). Trimming shortened V by 4 bases and J by 1 base, and 10 bases separated the two germline ends. The CDR3 has 14 amino acids. The germline V gene has CDR1 SGHAT and CDR2 FQNNGV. In DNA form, the CDR3 reads TGTGCCAGCAGCTCCCTCGGGGGTAACTATGGCTACACCTTC. This encodes CASSSLGGNYGYTF.

The chain links TRBV9 to TRBJ2-1, with a weak D call TRBD1 (6 bases). Germline V lookup: CDR1 SGDLS, CDR2 YYNGEE. This CDR3 has 13 amino acids. The V gene lost 4 bases and the J gene lost 3 bases, with 8 bases spanning the gap. The CDR3 sequence: CASSTGHYNEQFF. The CDR3 DNA follows: TGTGCCAGCAGCACAGGGCACTACAATGAGCAGTTCTTC.

This clone was seen more than once but under ten times. The V gene is TRBV28, the J gene TRBJ2-5; D is unresolved. V lost 5 bases and J lost 5, with 12 bases in between. CDR1 MDHEN and CDR2 SYDVKM come from the germline V gene. The CDR3 is 13 amino acids. The CDR3 loop is CASSAPIVETQYF. CDR3 nucleotide sequence: TGTGCCAGCAGTGCGCCCATCGTGGAGACCCAGTACTTC.

The chain is built from TRBV2 and TRBJ1-2; D is perhaps TRBD1 (6 bases). The CDR3 is 14 amino acids. V lost 5 bases and J 8 bases, leaving 18 bases between the germline ends. Germline V gene data show CDR1 as SNHLY and CDR2 as FYNNEI. The CDR3 here is CASSQNGGAGGYTF. DNA of the CDR3: TGTGCCAGCAGTCAGAATGGGGGCGCTGGAGGCTACACCTTC.

The chain uses TRBV5-8 and TRBJ1-4; a possible D gene is TRBD1 (5 bases). The V gene's germline CDR1 is SGHTS and CDR2 YDEGEE. This CDR3 is 14 amino acids long. V lost 4 bases and J 7 bases, leaving 14 bases between the germline ends. This CDR3 reads CASSMTQESEKLFF. In nucleotides, the CDR3 is TGTGCCAGCAGCATGACACAGGAATCTGAAAAACTGTTTTTT.